This TCR beta chain is drawn from a study of OX40 agonist ivuxolimab in advanced cancers. Findings of the study overall: The study found that CD8+ T cells averaged more expanded clones than CD4+.

Clones were read by immunoSEQ multiplex PCR, and TCRdb kept only the in-frame ones, dropping some. The sample has 50,000 to 85,000 clones, roughly 87% seen once. Turning to this clone: Antigen: not known.

The sequencing used CD4+ or CD8+ T cells sorted from blood, collected in a trial of the OX40 agonist ivuxolimab. The sequence was collected from an adult with an advanced solid tumor such as melanoma, head and neck, liver or kidney cancer.

This chain's CDR3 is CASSTPGRWTDTQYF. The DNA of the CDR3 is TGTGCCAGCAGTACGCCAGGGCGGTGGACAGATACGCAGTATTTT. The genes are TRBV28 and TRBJ2-3; D might be TRBD1 (5 bases). V lost 5 bases and J lost 3, with 15 bases in between. CDR1 MDHEN and CDR2 SYDVKM come from the germline V gene. The CDR3 is 15 amino acids.